The next 32 T cell receptor beta chains were all read from a single sample in a study of T cells after somatic rescue of genetic block. Produced via immunoSEQ multiplex PCR; TCRdb's table is partial and in-frame only. The repertoire holds about 68,000 clones, around 92% seen once, with 2.9% in the top ten. Sequenced sample: peripheral blood mononuclear cells (PBMCs). The receptors shown here come from a man between 40 and 49 years old.

This rearrangement joins TRBV13 to TRBJ1-2; the match to TRBD1 covers 7 bases. CDR1 is PRHDT and CDR2 is FYEKMQ in the germline V gene (reference sequence). Losses at the gene ends were 2 bases for V and 8 bases for J; bases not matched to a gene: 5. The CDR3 consists of 13 residues. This CDR3 reads CASSLITGVGYTF. The CDR3, as DNA: TGTGCCAGCAGCTTAATTACAGGGGTCGGCTACACCTTC.

The chain uses TRBV19 and TRBJ1-5, with D perhaps TRBD1 (5 bases). This CDR3 spans 17 amino acids. Trimming cost V 0 bases and J 2 bases, with 14 bases left between them. Per germline, CDR1 LNHDA and CDR2 SQIVND (reference sequence). The CDR3 bases are TGTGCCAGTAGTATAGAGGGGGACCCGGGGCGCAATCAGCCCCAGCATTTT. Its protein product is CASSIEGDPGRNQPQHF.

The rearrangement joins TRBV7-2 to TRBJ1-5, with a possible D match to TRBD1 (6 bases). The CDR3 consists of 15 residues. The V gene's germline CDR1 is SGHTA and CDR2 FQGNSA. The V end was cut by 5 bases, the J end by 5 bases, with 16 bases between. CDR3 amino acids: CASSPTWGAHQPQHF. DNA for the CDR3: TGTGCCAGCAGCCCAACCTGGGGGGCCCATCAGCCCCAGCATTTT.

The gene calls are TRBV28 and TRBJ1-2; D is possibly TRBD1 (6 bases). Germline V gene data show CDR1 as MDHEN and CDR2 as SYDVKM. The CDR3 totals 12 residues. V dropped 4 bases and J dropped 7 bases, with 10 bases sitting between them. This CDR3 is CASSSTGSGYTF. In DNA form, the CDR3 reads TGTGCCAGCAGTTCCACAGGGTCTGGCTACACCTTC.

The chain uses TRBV9 and TRBJ2-1; TRBD2 aligns across 8 bases. Germline CDR1 SGDLS, CDR2 YYNGEE. This CDR3 has 15 residues. The J segment lost 6 bases and the V segment lost 3 bases, leaving 8 bases of the junction unmatched. The CDR3 loop reads CASSGSGSTFNEQFF. The CDR3 nucleotides are TGTGCCAGCAGCGGGAGCGGGAGTACATTCAATGAGCAGTTCTTC.

The chain links TRBV27 to TRBJ2-5, with 10 bases lining up with TRBD2. V shed 6 bases, J shed 5 bases, and the junction held 6 bases outside the gene matches. Germline-derived CDR1 and CDR2 are MNHEY and SMNVEV (reference sequence). The CDR3 is 14 residues long. The CDR3 DNA sequence: TGTGCCAGCAGGGCTAGCGGGAGCCGGGAGACCCAGTACTTC. Amino acid sequence: CASRASGSRETQYF.

The genes are TRBV21-1 and TRBJ2-5; the D segment call TRBD2 is taken from the table without a DNA check. TRBV21-1 is classified as a pseudogene. The CDR3 covers 15 residues. The CDR3 is CASDRLAGPEETQYF. In nucleotides, the CDR3 is TGTGCCAGCGATAGACTAGCGGGCCCCGAAGAGACCCAGTACTTC.

V gene TRBV5-8 combines with J gene TRBJ2-7, with 7 nucleotides matching TRBD1. The trim removed 3 bases at V and 5 bases at J, leaving 2 bases unmatched. The germline V gene has CDR1 SGHTS and CDR2 YDEGEE. The CDR3 is made up of 12 amino acids. The CDR3 here is CASSSDRDEQYF. CDR3 nucleotides: TGTGCCAGCAGCTCAGACAGGGACGAGCAGTACTTC.

This clone was seen only once. The gene calls are TRBV27 and TRBJ2-4; D remains ambiguous. In germline, CDR1 is MNHEY, CDR2 SMNVEV (reference sequence). This CDR3 spans 16 amino acids. V lost 5 bases, J lost 4 bases, and 18 bases lay in between. CDR3 bases: TGTGCCAGCAGTCCCCCCTCTTTTCGAGGTAAAAACATTCAGTACTTC. Translation gives CASSPPSFRGKNIQYF.

There are a few counts of this clone. This chain joins TRBV28 and TRBJ2-4; D call uncertain. CDR1 MDHEN and CDR2 SYDVKM come from the germline V gene. Trimming shortened V by 1 base and J by 0 bases, and 7 bases separated the two germline ends. The CDR3 sequence is 15 residues long. CDR3 DNA sequence: TGTGCCAGCAGTTTATCCGGATTAGCCAAAAACATTCAGTACTTC. Encoded protein: CASSLSGLAKNIQYF.

The rearrangement uses TRBV9 and TRBJ2-2, with D maybe TRBD2 (6 bases). Per germline, CDR1 SGDLS and CDR2 YYNGEE. CDR3 length: 14 residues. V dropped 0 bases and J dropped 7 bases, with 10 bases sitting between them. The CDR3 region is CASSVAGTFGELFF. The DNA for the CDR3 is TGTGCCAGCAGCGTAGCGGGGACTTTCGGGGAGCTGTTTTTT. Full variable domain (outside the CDR3, taken from reference TRBV9 and TRBJ2-2): DSGVTQTPKHLITATGQRVTLRCSPRSGDLSVYWYQQSLDQGLQFLIQYYNGEERAKGNILERFSAQQFPDLHSELNLSSLELGDSALYFCASSVAGTFGELFFGEGSRLTVL.

This clone was seen only once. This chain joins TRBV5-4 and TRBJ2-3, with D unresolved. The CDR3 loop spans 15 amino acids. Germline CDR1 is SGHNT and CDR2 is YYREEE (reference sequence). V lost 4 bases and J lost 2, with 14 bases in between. CDR3 nucleotide sequence: TGTGCCAGCAGCCCACAGAGGTTTACCACAGATACGCAGTATTTT. Translated: CASSPQRFTTDTQYF.

The CDR3 is CASSQVARYNEQFF. Here the CDR3 DNA reads TGCGCCAGCAGCCAAGTTGCCCGATACAATGAGCAGTTCTTC. The chain is built from TRBV4-3 and TRBJ2-1; D not resolved. The CDR3 is 14 residues long. The germline V gene encodes CDR1 LGHNA and CDR2 YSLEER. Trimming shortened V by 1 base and J by 4 bases, and 8 bases separated the two germline ends.

The chain employs TRBV5-4 and TRBJ1-2; 7 bases are a match to TRBD1. CDR3 size: 13 residues. From germline, CDR1 is SGHNT and CDR2 YYREEE (reference sequence). The trim removed 5 bases at V and 5 bases at J, leaving 6 bases unmatched. CDR3 in amino acids: CASRFGTEYGYTF. CDR3 in DNA: TGTGCCAGCAGGTTTGGGACAGAATATGGCTACACCTTC.

The V and J genes are TRBV5-1 and TRBJ1-5; D might be TRBD1 (6 bases). Germline V gene data show CDR1 as SGHRS and CDR2 as YFSETQ. The CDR3 is 15 residues long. Between the trimmed V and J ends, which lost 0 bases and 2 bases, there was a span of 9 bases. This chain's CDR3 is CASSLGPGGNQPQHF. The CDR3 region has the DNA TGCGCCAGCAGCTTGGGACCAGGGGGCAATCAGCCCCAGCATTTT.

The chain has TRBV10-3 and TRBJ2-7; the match to TRBD1 covers 8 bases. With V trimmed by 6 bases and J by 4 bases, 2 bases remained unmatched. The CDR3 totals 12 residues. Germline CDR1 ENHRY, CDR2 SYGVKD. This CDR3 reads CAIRDREYEQYF. As DNA, the CDR3 is TGTGCCATCAGGGACAGGGAATACGAGCAGTACTTC.

The CDR3 protein is CASSSGDEKLFF. The CDR3 nucleotides are TGTGCCAGCAGTTCGGGGGACGAAAAACTGTTTTTT. The V gene is TRBV28, the J gene TRBJ1-4; TRBD1 is a possible D gene (5 bases). Germline V CDR1 and CDR2: MDHEN, SYDVKM. The length of the CDR3 is 12 residues. V was trimmed by 4 bases and J by 8 bases, leaving 8 bases between them.

The V call is TRBV5-8, the J call TRBJ1-2, with 8 bases aligning to TRBD1. V lost 3 bases, J lost 6 bases, and 4 bases stayed unmatched. Germline V gene lookup returns CDR1 SGHTS and CDR2 YDEGEE. The CDR3 spans 13 residues. The CDR3 reads CASSSRDRNGYTF. CDR3 coding DNA: TGTGCCAGCAGCTCCCGGGACAGGAATGGCTACACCTTC.

V is TRBV5-1 and J is TRBJ1-1, with D unclear. V was shortened by 3 bases and J by 5 bases, with 11 bases between the two germline ends. Germline CDR1 is SGHRS and CDR2 is YFSETQ. CDR3 length equals 13 residues. The CDR3 DNA sequence: TGCGCCAGCAGCTCCGGGATACAAACTGAAGCTTTCTTT. Encoded protein: CASSSGIQTEAFF.

A note on this clone: Distinct nucleotide sequences in the sample also encode this CDR3. V is TRBV27 and J is TRBJ1-1; 8 nucleotides match TRBD1. V dropped 6 bases and J dropped 6; count of bases not matched to a gene: 3. The CDR3 totals 12 residues. Looked up from germline, CDR1 is MNHEY and CDR2 is SMNVEV (reference sequence). The CDR3 is CASRTGVSEAFF. CDR3 sequence (DNA): TGTGCCAGCAGGACAGGGGTGTCTGAAGCTTTCTTT.

This rearrangement joins TRBV6-6 to TRBJ1-4; D remains ambiguous. In germline, CDR1 is MNHNY, CDR2 SVGAGI (reference sequence). This CDR3 has 16 amino acids. V gave up 2 bases and J gave up 0 bases, with 10 bases separating them. As DNA, the CDR3 is TGTGCCAGCAGTTACCCCCCCACGTCAACTAATGAAAAACTGTTTTTT. Translation: CASSYPPTSTNEKLFF.

The chain employs TRBV4-1 and TRBJ1-4, with D maybe TRBD1 (5 bases). Looked up from germline, CDR1 is MGHRA and CDR2 is YSYEKL. CDR3 length equals 14 residues. V dropped 3 bases and J dropped 6 bases, with 11 bases sitting between them. CDR3 DNA sequence: TGCGCCAGCAGCCAGGTAGGGGTGGATGAAAAACTGTTTTTT. Its translation is CASSQVGVDEKLFF.

The genes are TRBV6-1 and TRBJ2-3; 8 bases agree with TRBD2. The germline CDR1 and CDR2 sequences are MNHNS and SASEGT. The CDR3 loop spans 12 amino acids. J was trimmed by 11 bases and V by 5 bases; bases with no gene match: 6. The CDR3 nucleotides read TGTGCCAGCAGTACGGGGGGGTTGTTGCAGTATTTT. It codes for CASSTGGLLQYF.

This sequence joins TRBV5-4 and TRBJ2-3; D may be TRBD1 or TRBD2 (6 bases each). Per the germline V gene, CDR1 is SGHNT and CDR2 is YYREEE (reference sequence). The germline V and J ends were trimmed by 3 bases and 0 bases, with 11 bases remaining between them. The CDR3 runs to 15 residues. CDR3 residues: CASSSRGLSTDTQYF. CDR3 sequence (DNA): TGTGCCAGCAGCTCCCGGGGGCTCAGCACAGATACGCAGTATTTT.

This clone was picked up one time. This rearrangement joins TRBV21-1 to TRBJ1-2. TRBV21-1 is described as a pseudogene. The CDR3 contains 16 residues. The CDR3: CASSKSDRTLNYGYTF. The CDR3 DNA reads TGTGCCAGCAGCAAATCGGACCGAACCCTTAACTATGGCTACACCTTC.

This clone has only one observation. V is TRBV6-1 and J is TRBJ2-3, with D perhaps assigned TRBD1 or TRBD2 (5 bases each). This CDR3 has 18 amino acids. V was shortened by 0 bases and J by 0 bases, with 16 bases between the two germline ends. Germline CDR1 is MNHNS and CDR2 is SASEGT. The CDR3 DNA is TGTGCCAGCAGTGAAGCCAGGTTGGGGGTTCCTAGCACAGATACGCAGTATTTT. Translation gives CASSEARLGVPSTDTQYF.

This clone was observed once. DNA for the CDR3: TGTGCCAGTAGTATAGGCCAGGGAAGAGAAAAACTGTTTTTT. Translating it yields CASSIGQGREKLFF. The V and J genes are TRBV19 and TRBJ1-4; the D gene is possibly TRBD1 (5 bases). The CDR3 is made up of 14 amino acids. V dropped 1 base and J dropped 8 bases, with 11 bases sitting between them. The germline V gene encodes CDR1 LNHDA and CDR2 SQIVND (reference sequence).

The sample holds one count of this clone. V gene TRBV5-1 combines with J gene TRBJ2-1, with 11 bases that match TRBD2. Germline loops: CDR1 SGHRS, CDR2 YFSETQ. This CDR3 region has 15 residues. V was clipped by 4 bases and J by 6 bases; unmatched bases: 6. The chain's CDR3 is CASSPGLAETNEQFF. The CDR3 nucleotides are TGCGCCAGCAGCCCGGGACTAGCGGAGACCAATGAGCAGTTCTTC.

This chain's CDR3 is CASSSPGQGTEAFF. In DNA form, the CDR3 reads TGTGCCAGCAGTTCGCCGGGACAGGGTACTGAAGCTTTCTTT. The V and J genes are TRBV28 and TRBJ1-1, with 9 nucleotides matching TRBD1. J was trimmed by 5 bases and V by 4 bases; bases with no gene match: 5. Germline V gene data show CDR1 as MDHEN and CDR2 as SYDVKM. The CDR3 contains 14 residues.

This sequence joins TRBV6-5 and TRBJ1-2, with D possibly being TRBD1 (5 bases). The CDR3 is 14 amino acids. V gave up 10 bases and J gave up 4 bases, with 19 bases separating them. Germline loops: CDR1 MNHEY, CDR2 SVGAGI. Here the CDR3 DNA reads TGTGCCACACAATCTTTTGGGGCCCTCTATGGCTACACCTTC. This codes for CATQSFGALYGYTF.

This chain joins TRBV7-9 and TRBJ1-1; possibly TRBD1 for D (5 bases). CDR1 and CDR2 from the germline V gene are SEHNR and FQNEAQ (reference sequence). The V and J ends lost 5 bases and 2 bases respectively, with 12 bases between them. This CDR3 region has 14 residues. The CDR3 sequence: CASSLRDGNTEAFF. The CDR3, as DNA: TGTGCCAGCAGCCTCCGGGACGGCAACACTGAAGCTTTCTTT.

The genes are TRBV10-1 and TRBJ2-1; D is undetermined. The CDR3 loop spans 15 amino acids. The germline V and J ends were trimmed by 5 bases and 5 bases, with 16 bases remaining between them. Germline V lookup: CDR1 WNHNN, CDR2 SYGVQD (reference sequence). The CDR3 DNA follows: TGCGCCAGCAGTCGTAAAAATAAGACTGACAATGAGCAGTTCTTC. Its protein product is CASSRKNKTDNEQFF.